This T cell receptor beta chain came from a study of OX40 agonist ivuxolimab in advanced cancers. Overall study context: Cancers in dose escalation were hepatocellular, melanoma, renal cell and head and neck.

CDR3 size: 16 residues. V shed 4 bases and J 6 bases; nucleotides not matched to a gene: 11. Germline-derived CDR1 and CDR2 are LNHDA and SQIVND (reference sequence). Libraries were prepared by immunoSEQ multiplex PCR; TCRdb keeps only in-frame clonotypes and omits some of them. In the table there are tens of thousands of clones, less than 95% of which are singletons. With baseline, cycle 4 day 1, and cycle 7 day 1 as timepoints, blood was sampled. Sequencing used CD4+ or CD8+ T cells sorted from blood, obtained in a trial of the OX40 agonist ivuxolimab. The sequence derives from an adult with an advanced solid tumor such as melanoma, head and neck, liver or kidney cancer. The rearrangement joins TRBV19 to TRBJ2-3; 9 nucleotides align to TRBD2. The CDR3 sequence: CASSNEREAISDTQYF. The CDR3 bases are TGTGCCAGTAGTAACGAGCGGGAGGCGATATCGGATACGCAGTATTTT.